Listed here is a single TCR beta chain. The data originate from a study of monozygotic twins with inflammatory bowel disease. Germline V lookup: CDR1 SGHDN, CDR2 FVKESK. CDR3 length equals 17 residues. TCRdb reprocessed the 5' RACE reads and keeps a single row for each CDR3 protein, giving no DNA. The table for this sample gives approximately 390,000 distinct CDR3 sequences. The chain is built from TRBV14 and TRBJ2-1; there is no DNA to check the TCRdb D call of TRBD2. The clonotype comes from a human donor with ulcerative colitis or Crohn's disease, or a healthy co-twin of an affected twin (not recorded which). The sequenced sample consisted of blood. CDR3 residues: CASSPIKAGLAVNEQFF. Full variable domain (missing parts from reference TRBV14 and TRBJ2-1): EAGVTQFPSHSVIEKGQTVTLRCDPISGHDNLYWYRRVMGKEIKFLLHFVKESKQDESGMPNNRFLAERTGGTYSTLKVQPAELEDSGVYFCASSPIKAGLAVNEQFFGPGTRLTVL.